One TCR beta chain is described in this entry. Its antigen is unidentified. TCRdb keeps only in-frame clones here, not all; method: immunoSEQ multiplex PCR. This sample carries roughly 2,700 clones, 75% of them seen once, and the ten largest clones take approximately 25%. The data are from a study of PD-1 blockade in classical Hodgkin lymphoma. Study-level background: The patients were dosed with nivolumab 3 mg/kg, infused intravenously every 2 weeks.

Germline CDR1 and CDR2: MNHEY and SMNVEV (reference sequence). V shed 8 bases and J shed 12 bases, with 20 bases lying between them. The CDR3 extends over 12 amino acids. Sample time point: cycle 4 day 1 (C4D1), after five to seven weeks of nivolumab. Relapses following autologous stem cell transplantation were seen in all patients, with brentuximab vedotin exposure varying. The study isolated CD8+ T cells from thawed PBMCs by magnetic negative selection. Study observations and caveats: The study found complete responders had baseline diversity similar to newly diagnosed patients. Anyone who began nivolumab under 1 year after ASCT was excluded. Reported baseline diversity: healthy donors highest, relapsed/refractory patients lowest.

This clonotype originated in a human donor with classical Hodgkin lymphoma. This chain uses TRBV27 with TRBJ2-7; D may match TRBD1 or TRBD2 (5 bases each). This sample comprised CD8+ T cells from blood, obtained before the fourth cycle of nivolumab. The CDR3 DNA follows: TGTGCCAGCGGAACCGGGACCTCAATCTTGTACTTC. This encodes CASGTGTSILYF.